The 9 T cell receptor beta chains below all came from one sample that was sequenced in a study of OX40 agonist ivuxolimab in advanced cancers. Assay: immunoSEQ multiplex PCR; the TCRdb copy retains only in-frame clones and omits some. The data hold around 41,000 clones, with around 90% observed a single time. Sequencing used CD4+ or CD8+ T cells sorted from blood, obtained in a trial of the OX40 agonist ivuxolimab. The receptors were gathered from an adult with an advanced solid tumor such as melanoma, head and neck, liver or kidney cancer.

This clone was counted a few times. The rearrangement links TRBV19 to TRBJ1-2; a weak D match, TRBD1 (5 bases). Trimming took off 7 bases at V and 8 bases at J, with 11 bases between the two ends. CDR1 LNHDA and CDR2 SQIVND come from the germline V gene (reference sequence). This CDR3 has 11 residues. CDR3 sequence reads: CASIGREGYTF. CDR3 in DNA: TGTGCCAGTATTGGCAGGGAGGGCTACACCTTC. The full variable domain, rest sourced from reference TRBV19 and TRBJ1-2, is DGGITQSPKYLFRKEGQNVTLSCEQNLNHDAMYWYRQDPGQGLRLIYYSQIVNDFQKGDIAEGYSVSREKKESFPLTVTSAQKNPTAFYLCASIGREGYTFGSGTRLTVV.

The chain combines TRBV6-1 with TRBJ2-1; 8 bases map to TRBD1. Trimming took 6 bases from V and 2 from J; bases not matched to a gene: 6. CDR1 and CDR2 from the germline V gene are MNHNS and SASEGT. CDR3 length: 15 residues. The CDR3 is CASSYDRGPYNEQFF. CDR3 bases: TGTGCCAGCAGCTACGACAGGGGCCCCTACAATGAGCAGTTCTTC.

V is TRBV19 and J is TRBJ2-7, with D possibly TRBD2 on 6 matching bases. The CDR3 is 15 amino acids. Per the germline V gene, CDR1 is LNHDA and CDR2 is SQIVND (reference sequence). V lost 4 bases to trimming and J lost 3 bases, with 16 bases between them. CDR3 protein: CASSTPPGLHYEQYF. In nucleotides, the CDR3 is TGTGCCAGTAGTACTCCTCCGGGACTCCACTACGAGCAGTACTTC.

The V call is TRBV27, the J call TRBJ2-1, with TRBD2 identical over 11 bases. The V segment lost 7 bases and the J segment 7 bases; nucleotides outside the gene matches: 9. The CDR3 totals 15 residues. From germline, CDR1 is MNHEY and CDR2 SMNVEV (reference sequence). CDR3 sequence: CASTILAGGGNEQFF. The CDR3 region has the DNA TGTGCCAGCACCATCCTAGCGGGAGGCGGGAATGAGCAGTTCTTC.

This sequence joins TRBV7-2 and TRBJ2-7, with D possibly matching TRBD2 (7 bases). In germline, CDR1 is SGHTA, CDR2 FQGNSA. The CDR3 has 15 amino acids. With 2 bases removed from V and 5 bases from J, the gap between germline ends came to 16 bases. The CDR3 sequence: CASSLPGGRKDEQYF. The CDR3 DNA reads as TGTGCCAGCAGCTTACCCGGGGGGCGAAAGGACGAGCAGTACTTC.

The rearrangement joins TRBV5-1 to TRBJ1-4; no firm D call. This CDR3 comprises 15 residues. Germline assignment: CDR1 SGHRS and CDR2 YFSETQ. Trimming removed 0 bases from V and 6 bases from J, with 12 bases in between. This chain's CDR3 is CASSLAGQWDEKLFF. For the CDR3, the DNA is TGCGCCAGCAGCTTGGCCGGGCAGTGGGATGAAAAACTGTTTTTT. The full variable domain, in which reference TRBV5-1 and TRBJ1-4 provide the parts outside the CDR3, is KAGVTQTPRYLIKTRGQQVTLSCSPISGHRSVSWYQQTPGQGLQFLFEYFSETQRNKGNFPGRFSGRQFSNSRSEMNVSTLELGDSALYLCASSLAGQWDEKLFFGSGTQLSVL.

This chain links TRBV5-1 with TRBJ1-4; TRBD1 matches at 8 bases. V shed 2 bases, J shed 4 bases, and the junction held 10 bases outside the gene matches. The CDR3 has 17 residues. Germline V lookup: CDR1 SGHRS, CDR2 YFSETQ. CDR3 coding DNA: TGCGCCAGCAGCTTCCGTGGACAGGGCTCGGTTAATGAAAAACTGTTTTTT. Its translation: CASSFRGQGSVNEKLFF.

The chain links TRBV7-2 to TRBJ2-5; D not certain. Germline V CDR1 and CDR2: SGHTA, FQGNSA. Trimming pared 3 bases from V and 1 base from J, leaving 9 bases between. The CDR3 spans 14 residues. The CDR3 is CASSLSHPQETQYF. CDR3 sequence (DNA): TGTGCCAGCAGCTTGAGTCACCCCCAAGAGACCCAGTACTTC.

This chain connects TRBV2 to TRBJ2-1, with TRBD2 matching 13 bases. The length of the CDR3 is 20 residues. The V segment lost 6 bases and the J segment 0 bases; nucleotides outside the gene matches: 14. Looked up from germline, CDR1 is SNHLY and CDR2 is FYNNEI. CDR3 DNA sequence: TGTGCCAGCAGGAAGGAGGGACTAGCGGGGCTGAGGAGCTCCTACAATGAGCAGTTCTTC. Translated, it gives CASRKEGLAGLRSSYNEQFF.